This TCR beta chain was captured by sequencing in a study of blood T cell repertoires in COVID-19 (dated by TCRdb to about 2020). About the study as a whole: Samples covering the acute and convalescent phases of COVID-19 were provided by collaborators in the United States, Italy and Spain. Samples were obtained from the ongoing ImmuneRACE study (first 160 participants) and from about 1,300 subjects provided by 6 global collaborators. A de-identified subject ID, COVID-19 status, age in years and sex were almost always included in the sample metadata. The repertoires were made available in a free public database intended to serve as a resource for research on the immune response to SARS-CoV-2. Where HLA class I and class II types were available, the types were taken from metadata supplied by the sample provider, not from assay-based typing. The material from the prospective study consisted of cDNA or gDNA derived from T cells, B-cell-depleted T cells, or PBMCs. The dataset comprised deeply sampled blood TCRbeta repertoires from subjects exposed to, actively infected with, or recovered from COVID-19. Results the study describes overall, beyond this receptor: How much clinical and demographic metadata was included differed by source and by participant, and the metadata was provided uncurated.

As to this clone: What antigen it recognizes has not been identified. The sample holds no much larger clone one base away, and base qualities are not on file.

V lost 6 bases and J lost 1 base, and the count of bases not matched to a germline gene is 5. CDR1 and CDR2, per the germline V gene, are SNHLY and FYNNEI. Spanning cysteine to phenylalanine, the CDR3 consists of 15 amino acids. The sequence is cut down to CDR3 DNA, 45 bases in frame from base 1. TCRbeta CDR3 regions were amplified from genomic DNA by means of the immunoSEQ Assay, a bias-controlled multiplex PCR. The published analysis was carried out like this. The number of nucleated cells in each sample was estimated from the amplification of reference gene primers within the assay. To quantify the absolute abundance of each unique TCRbeta CDR3 rearrangement, sequence reads were collapsed and filtered. For each sample, productive Simpson clonality was calculated as the square root of Simpson's diversity index across productive rearrangements. Here the immuneACCESS table is served through TCRdb, limited to in-frame sequences with V and J called. Missing clones are a known gap in these copies; in checked studies unresolved V genes cover under half, and the rest lacks a known reason. The V and J calls and clone size come from that table; D and trimming were worked out from the DNA. In all, the sample holds around 280,000 clones, and roughly 80% of those were seen once. The ten biggest clones cover around 4.2% of the sample.

The collaborating institutions used their own protocols to collect whole blood in K2EDTA tubes. For TCRbeta analysis, collaborators shipped samples in one of three forms: frozen whole blood, isolated PBMCs, or DNA extracted from either of those sample types. The material sequenced was peripheral blood. The sequence is built from TRBV2 and TRBJ1-4; a stretch of 7 junction bases matches TRBD1. The receptor was derived from a woman aged 50 to 60 with active or convalescent COVID-19. The DNA is as follows: TGTGCCAGCAGGACATACAGGGGAACTAATGAAAAACTGTTTTTT. It encodes CASRTYRGTNEKLFF.